This T cell receptor (beta chain) derives from a study of blood T cell repertoires in COVID-19 (dated by TCRdb to 2019 to 2021). Background for the entire study: Samples covering the acute and convalescent phases of COVID-19 were provided by collaborators in the United States, Italy and Spain. Subjects who had been exposed to COVID-19, were actively infected with it, or had recovered from it provided the deeply sampled blood TCRbeta repertoires that made up the dataset. Sample metadata almost always included a de-identified subject ID, COVID-19 status, age in years and sex. The samples were drawn from the first 160 participants of the ongoing ImmuneRACE study and from 950 to 1,500 subjects provided by 6 global collaborators. A freely available public database, intended as a resource for researchers studying the immune response to SARS-CoV-2, is where the repertoires were released. HLA class I and class II types, where available, came from metadata supplied by the sample provider rather than from assay-based typing. The prospective study material was composed of cDNA or gDNA derived from T cells, B-cell-depleted T cells, or PBMCs.

In regard to this clone: Its recognized antigen is unknown. No base-level quality is on record; no much larger clone is a single base apart.

Enrolling through a virtual design, the prospective study's participants ranged in age from roughly 18 to 89 years and lived across 24 United States geographic areas. To assign participants to cohorts, the prospective study relied on clinical history that participants themselves reported in a screening survey and a study questionnaire. Recovered participants in ImmuneRACE Cohort 3 were defined as having two consecutive negative NP/OP PCR tests, clearance from a healthcare professional, or resolution of symptoms. In the prospective study, whole blood, serum and a nasopharyngeal or oropharyngeal swab were collected from each participant by mobile phlebotomists. Additional blood draws and questionnaires over an approximately two-month period could optionally be provided by prospective study participants. Before DNA extraction, blood samples from the prospective study were shipped at room temperature or frozen.

The germline V gene (reference sequence) sets CDR1 to MNHNY and CDR2 to SVGAGI. V loses 0 bases of germline sequence and J loses 5 bases, and the interval between the two ends is 8 bases. CDR3 length: 14 amino acids, cysteine to phenylalanine. The only DNA kept is the CDR3, 42 bases in frame from the first base. What the research found in general, with its limitations: The quantity of clinical and demographic metadata differed by source and by participant and was supplied without curation.

TCRbeta CDR3 regions were amplified from genomic DNA using the immunoSEQ Assay, a bias-controlled multiplex PCR. As for the authors' bioinformatics: Nucleated cell counts per sample were estimated from amplification of reference gene primers within the assay. To quantify the absolute abundance of each unique TCRbeta CDR3 rearrangement, sequence reads were collapsed and filtered. For each sample, productive Simpson clonality was calculated as the square root of Simpson's diversity index over productive rearrangements. The table was pulled from immuneACCESS by TCRdb, which kept in-frame rearrangements only. Such tables lose some clones; where checked, under half of the loss comes from unresolved V genes, and the rest has no known cause. The V and J calls and clone size were taken over from that table, and D and trimming were inferred from the DNA. In all, the sample holds some 150,000 clones, and around four fifths of those were seen once. The top ten hold 6.2% of the sample.

Recombination connected TRBV6-6 to TRBJ2-1, with an unclear D gene assignment. Material for sequencing was PBMCs or T cells enriched from blood (not recorded which). This TCR came from a woman between 35 and 50 years old who had recovered from COVID-19. The DNA reads as follows: TGTGCCAGCAGTTACTCGGTGGCCAACAATGAGCAGTTCTTC. It is translated as CASSYSVANNEQFF.